Listed below are T cell receptor beta chains from one sample, sequenced in a study of blood T cell repertoires in COVID-19. Measured with immunoSEQ multiplex PCR; TCRdb has only the in-frame clones, and not every one. The table shows 150,000 to 200,000 clones, with 80% to 90% occurring only once. The sequenced material came from peripheral blood. These receptors were collected from a human donor with active or convalescent COVID-19. The donor label of this sample is uncertain. CDR3s include the opening cysteine and the closing phenylalanine or tryptophan. Each record gives: J gene, V gene, D gene, CDR3 protein. D genes are given only for firm matches.

J: TRBJ2-7
V: TRBV2
D: .
CDR3: CASRRYEQYF

J: TRBJ1-3
V: TRBV7-9
D: TRBD1
CDR3: CASSLWLITGGGNTIYF

J: TRBJ1-6
V: TRBV9
D: TRBD1
CDR3: CASSVDPGGSNSPLHF

J: TRBJ2-2
V: TRBV7-9
D: .
CDR3: CASSFGGINTGELFF

J: TRBJ1-3
V: TRBV19
D: .
CDR3: CASSRRIVISGNTIYF

J: TRBJ2-3
V: TRBV11-2
D: .
CDR3: CASSPDSRGTDTQYF

J: TRBJ2-7
V: TRBV5-4
D: TRBD2
CDR3: CASSSRAGPSSYEQYF

J: TRBJ2-1
V: TRBV19
D: TRBD2
CDR3: CASSIVLTSGRAYNEQFF

J: TRBJ2-3
V: TRBV5-1
D: TRBD2
CDR3: CASSPGLVPDTQYF

J: TRBJ2-2
V: TRBV5-1
D: TRBD1
CDR3: CASSLKSGTGLTGELFF

J: TRBJ2-7
V: TRBV5-1
D: TRBD2
CDR3: CASSLGGLAGGEQYF

J: TRBJ2-3
V: TRBV4-2
D: TRBD2
CDR3: CASSQGGGGTSTDTQYF

J: TRBJ1-2
V: TRBV9
D: TRBD1
CDR3: CASSVGQGNYGYTF

J: .
V: TRBV18
D: TRBD2
CDR3: CASSPPGLAGGVNEQFF

J: TRBJ1-3
V: TRBV11-2
D: .
CDR3: CASSILRGSGNTIYF

J: TRBJ2-5
V: TRBV7-2
D: .
CDR3: CASSLAGGAQETQYF

J: TRBJ2-1
V: TRBV18
D: .
CDR3: CASSPVGLDNEQFF

J: TRBJ2-5
V: TRBV4-2
D: .
CDR3: CASSQDQGSSWGYQETQYF

J: TRBJ2-2
V: TRBV24-1
D: TRBD2
CDR3: CATSLSGGAPGELFF

J: TRBJ2-3
V: TRBV7-2
D: TRBD2
CDR3: CASSLAGTSASNTQYF

J: TRBJ2-7
V: TRBV5-5
D: TRBD1
CDR3: CASSLAMGTGGQYEQYF

J: TRBJ2-3
V: TRBV30
D: .
CDR3: CAWGYSSHSTDTQYF

J: TRBJ2-7
V: TRBV19
D: .
CDR3: CATYGQSFYSERLATYEQYF

J: TRBJ2-7
V: TRBV7-2
D: TRBD2
CDR3: CASSLMASGYSYEQYF

J: TRBJ2-7
V: TRBV19
D: .
CDR3: CASSSQLGFTYEQYF

J: TRBJ2-7
V: TRBV6-5
D: .
CDR3: CASSPLSNYEQYF

J: TRBJ2-1
V: TRBV10-1
D: TRBD2
CDR3: CASSESATSGGDNEQFF

J: TRBJ2-7
V: TRBV29-1
D: TRBD2
CDR3: CSVGEGVTLYEQYF

J: TRBJ2-2
V: TRBV30
D: .
CDR3: CAWSWQNTGELFF

J: TRBJ2-7
V: TRBV4-1
D: TRBD1
CDR3: CASKKGQGYHEQYF

J: TRBJ2-7
V: TRBV9
D: .
CDR3: CASSTSWTASYEQYF

J: TRBJ2-7
V: TRBV6-5
D: .
CDR3: CASHKGGSSYEQYF

J: TRBJ2-4
V: TRBV4-3
D: .
CDR3: CASSQDSQGKNIQYF

J: TRBJ1-6
V: TRBV2
D: .
CDR3: CASRLQGRRNSPLHF

J: TRBJ2-2
V: TRBV5-1
D: TRBD2
CDR3: CASSLAGGRAGELFF

J: TRBJ1-2
V: TRBV2
D: TRBD1
CDR3: CASRLRQGGYGYTF

J: TRBJ1-5
V: TRBV6-5
D: .
CDR3: CASTGDSSNQPQHF

J: TRBJ2-5
V: TRBV5-4
D: TRBD2
CDR3: CASSERLAGEETQYF

J: TRBJ2-5
V: TRBV13
D: TRBD2
CDR3: CASSRGEETQYF

J: TRBJ2-1
V: TRBV9
D: TRBD1
CDR3: CASSAETGGKFF

J: TRBJ1-4
V: TRBV19
D: TRBD1
CDR3: CASSPHRVRGREKLFF

J: TRBJ2-7
V: TRBV21-1
D: .
CDR3: CASSKDQREFYEQYF

J: TRBJ2-3
V: TRBV27
D: .
CDR3: CASSLRGANTQYF

J: TRBJ2-6
V: TRBV14
D: .
CDR3: CASRASGANVLTF

J: TRBJ2-2
V: TRBV30
D: TRBD2
CDR3: CASGGRENTGELFF

J: TRBJ2-1
V: TRBV4-1
D: TRBD2
CDR3: CASSQTSGRASEQFF

J: TRBJ2-1
V: TRBV5-1
D: TRBD2
CDR3: CASSLSGLAGGNEQFF